These 10 T cell receptor beta chains share one sample of origin, sequenced in a study of tumor-infiltrating lymphocytes in primary liver carcinoma. Each 20-30 mg portion of unsorted bulk tissue served as the source for co-extraction of RNA and DNA. The investigators made TCR beta cDNA from roughly 0.55 ug total RNA, using a constant-region primer. Construction of TCR beta libraries relied on three successive nested multiplex PCR rounds employing slightly modified ARM-PCR. For roughly 10 cycles apiece, the opening two PCR rounds ran with TRBV1-TRBV30 forward primers and a C-beta reverse primer. In TCRdb, the multiplex PCR reads were re-called with MiXCR into one record per CDR3 protein. The data contain approximately 92,000 distinct CDR3 sequences, more than 65% of them singletons. Sample: liver tumor tissue from sampling region 5. Indicated subset: tumor region T5, tumor centre. The receptors were gathered from a woman aged 55-70 years with primary liver carcinoma and hepatitis B virus infection.

As to this clonotype: A much larger clone differs from this one at a single base, so this may be a read error. The CDR3 loop reads CASRRQGGGTEAFF. The DNA of the CDR3 is TGTGCCAGCAGGCGACAGGGGGGAGGCACTGAAGCTTTCTTT. The chain employs TRBV28 and TRBJ1-1; 9 nucleotides match TRBD1. Germline CDR1 is MDHEN and CDR2 is SYDVKM. J was trimmed by 4 bases and V by 6 bases; bases with no gene match: 6. The CDR3 has 14 residues.

As regards this clonotype: This may come from a read error, since a much larger clone is one base off. The chain recombines TRBV7-8 with TRBJ2-7; D unresolved. The V gene's germline CDR1 is SGHVS and CDR2 FQNEAQ. This CDR3 has 14 residues. CDR3 residues: CASSPRGSPYDQYF. CDR3 bases: TGTGCCAGCAGCCCTCGCGGCAGTCCCTACGATCAGTACTTC.

As to this clonotype: At one of its ends the junction is not consistent with the germline gene, which may arise from a read error. This chain links TRBV6-5 with TRBJ2-1; possibly TRBD1 for D (6 bases). CDR1 is MNHEY, CDR2 SVGAGI, per germline. This CDR3 spans 14 amino acids. CDR3: CACSSRGSFNEQFF. The CDR3 DNA reads as TGTGCCTGCAGTTCCAGGGGCTCCTTCAATGAGCAGTTCTTC.

With regard to this clonotype: Compared with germline, one end of the junction differs, possibly owing to a read error. The rearrangement joins TRBV11-1 to TRBJ2-3; TRBD1 aligns across 7 bases. CDR1 is SGHAT and CDR2 is FQDESV in the germline V gene (reference sequence). The CDR3 covers 13 residues. Here the CDR3 reads CASRSGSGGTQYF. CDR3 nucleotides: TGTGCCAGCAGGTCCGGGTCAGGGGGTACGCAATATTTT. Full variable domain (missing parts from reference TRBV11-1 and TRBJ2-3): EAEVAQSPRYKITEKSQAVAFWCDPISGHATLYWYRQILGQGPELLVQFQDESVVDDSQLPKDRFSAERLKGVDSTLKIQPAELGDSAMYLCASRSGSGGTQYFGPGTRLTVL.

Regarding this clonotype: As the CDR3 is not closed by the conserved phenylalanine or tryptophan, this likely results from a read error. The DNA is left out, because the CDR3 cannot be placed on it with certainty; the CDR3 is given as TCRdb lists it. The chain uses TRBV11-3 and TRBJ2-1; the table names TRBD2, a call not compared with the DNA. Germline CDR1 is SGHNT and CDR2 is YENEEA. The CDR3 length is 15 residues, termini included. The CDR3 loop is CASSLLAGDYNEQSS.

The CDR3: CARSDGREEYLYNEQFF. DNA for the CDR3: TGCGCCAGGAGCGATGGCCGGGAGGAGTATCTCTACAATGAGCAGTTCTTC. The chain has TRBV4-1 and TRBJ2-1, with 7 bases matching TRBD2. The V gene's germline CDR1 is MGHRA and CDR2 YSYEKL. The length of the CDR3 is 17 residues. The V gene end was trimmed by 9 bases and the J gene end by 3 bases; junction bases not matched to a gene: 17.

The J gene is TRBJ2-3, the V gene TRBV11-1, with a weak D call TRBD2 (6 bases). The CDR3 sequence is 13 residues long. Germline assignment: CDR1 SGHAT and CDR2 FQDESV (reference sequence). Deletions cut 4 bases from V and 8 bases from J, with 13 bases between. The CDR3 protein is CASSSRSRGTQYF. Written as DNA, the CDR3 is TGTGCCAGCAGCTCCAGGTCGCGGGGTACGCAGTATTTT.

This clonotype occurred a few times. Being one base from a much bigger clone, this may be a read error. The V and J genes are TRBV10-2 and TRBJ1-6; the match to TRBD1 covers 11 bases. Germline values: CDR1 WSHSY, CDR2 SAAADI. This CDR3 spans 16 amino acids. This chain's CDR3 is CASSRGQGADGSPPHF. The DNA of the CDR3 is TGCGCCAGCAGCCGTGGACAGGGGGCAGATGGTTCACCCCCCCACTTT.

With regard to this clonotype: A read error may produce the germline difference seen at one junction end. This chain uses TRBV4-2 with TRBJ1-4, with D possibly matching TRBD1 (6 bases). CDR1 is LGHNA and CDR2 is YNFKEQ in the germline V gene. The CDR3 has 15 residues. The CDR3 DNA follows: TGTGCTAGCAGTAGGGGGGAAGCAACTAATGAAAACCTGTTTTTT. It yields the protein CASSRGEATNENLFF.

This clonotype was seen ten or more times. V usage is TRBV6-5 and J usage is TRBJ2-3; D possibly corresponds to TRBD1 (5 bases). Germline V gene sequence: CDR1 MNHEY, CDR2 SVGAGI. The V and J ends lost 6 bases and 5 bases respectively, with 15 bases between them. The CDR3 totals 14 residues. The CDR3 region has the DNA TGTGCCAGCAGAGGACACACGGGTGGAGATACGCAGTATTTT. Protein sequence: CASRGHTGGDTQYF.